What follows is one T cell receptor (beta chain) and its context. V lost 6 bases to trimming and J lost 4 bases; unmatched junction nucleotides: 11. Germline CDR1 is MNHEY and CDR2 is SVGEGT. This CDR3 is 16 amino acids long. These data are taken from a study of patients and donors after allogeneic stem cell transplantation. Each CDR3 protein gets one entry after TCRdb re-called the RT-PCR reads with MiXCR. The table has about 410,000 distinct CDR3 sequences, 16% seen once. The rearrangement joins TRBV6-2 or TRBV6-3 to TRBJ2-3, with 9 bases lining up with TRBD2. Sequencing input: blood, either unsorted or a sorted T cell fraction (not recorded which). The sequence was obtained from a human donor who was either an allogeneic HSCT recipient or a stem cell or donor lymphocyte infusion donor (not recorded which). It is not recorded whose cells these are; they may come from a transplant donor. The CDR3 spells CASSGGAGGPSDTQYF. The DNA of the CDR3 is TGTGCCAGCAGCGGAGGGGCGGGGGGGCCATCAGATACGCAGTATTTT.